The next 6 T cell receptor beta chains were all read from a single sample in a study of a mutant IDH1 vaccine in newly diagnosed glioma. Assay used: immunoSEQ multiplex PCR; TCRdb lists only in-frame clones, some missing. In the table there are 60,000 to 75,000 clones, more than 70% of which are singletons. Time point described: baseline, week 1 (first vaccination visit). Described treatment: pre-vaccination baseline after standard-of-care therapy. Sequenced material: peripheral blood mononuclear cells (PBMCs), taken from a glioma patient treated with radiotherapy, temozolomide or both. These receptors originate from a young woman with glioma. Some clones in this sample may be carry-over from other donors' samples.

In its sample, this clone was seen once. The CDR3 DNA reads as TGCGCCAGCAGCTTGGATCCAGCCCTGAACACTGAAGCTTTCTTT. It yields the protein CASSLDPALNTEAFF. The chain is built from TRBV5-1 and TRBJ1-1; D unclear. V shed 0 bases and J shed 0 bases, with 9 bases lying between them. Germline V gene sequence: CDR1 SGHRS, CDR2 YFSETQ. This CDR3 region has 15 residues. The full variable domain, completed using reference TRBV5-1 and TRBJ1-1, is KAGVTQTPRYLIKTRGQQVTLSCSPISGHRSVSWYQQTPGQGLQFLFEYFSETQRNKGNFPGRFSGRQFSNSRSEMNVSTLELGDSALYLCASSLDPALNTEAFFGQGTRLTVV.

DNA for the CDR3: TGTGCCAGCAGCCAAGATCTGGGAACAGATACGCAGTATTTT. Translated: CASSQDLGTDTQYF. This sequence joins TRBV14 and TRBJ2-3, with D unclear. V lost 0 bases and J lost 3, with 7 bases in between. The CDR3 sequence is 14 residues long. Per the germline V gene, CDR1 is SGHDN and CDR2 is FVKESK.

V and J are TRBV7-9 and TRBJ1-1; D unresolved. The CDR3 spans 13 residues. Deletions cut 5 bases from V and 1 base from J, with 8 bases between. Germline CDR1 reads SEHNR; CDR2 reads FQNEAQ (reference sequence). CDR3 sequence: CASSHGGNTEAFF. The DNA for the CDR3 is TGTGCCAGCAGCCACGGCGGGAACACTGAAGCTTTCTTT.

The rearrangement links TRBV6-5 to TRBJ2-7; D remains ambiguous. Trimming stripped 8 bases from V and 2 bases from J, with 16 bases between. Germline CDR1 reads MNHEY; CDR2 reads SVGAGI. This CDR3 has 14 residues. Here the CDR3 DNA reads TGTGCCAGCTCCCCGGGCGACGGTCCCTACGAGCAGTACTTC. This gives the protein CASSPGDGPYEQYF.

The chain recombines TRBV20-1 with TRBJ1-2, with 7 bases lining up with TRBD1. The V and J ends lost 8 bases and 7 bases, in that order; junction bases with no gene match: 7. Germline CDR1 is DFQATT and CDR2 is SNEGSKA (reference sequence). This CDR3 spans 11 amino acids. The CDR3 reads CSSNRGSGYTF. CDR3 nucleotide sequence: TGCAGTTCTAACAGGGGTTCTGGCTACACCTTC.

The DNA for the CDR3 is TGTGCCAGCAGCTTAGTAGGGGCCGAGCAGTACTTC. It codes for CASSLVGAEQYF. This rearrangement joins TRBV7-9 to TRBJ2-7; D possibly corresponds to TRBD1 (5 bases). V was trimmed by 1 base and J by 6 bases, leaving 7 bases between them. Germline V gene sequence: CDR1 SEHNR, CDR2 FQNEAQ (reference sequence). The CDR3 covers 12 residues.